What follows are 23 T cell receptor beta chains derived from one specimen sequenced in a study of T-cell reconstitution after alpha-beta-depleted transplantation in children (dated by TCRdb to 2016 to 2018). In the paper's terms, the treatment or condition label means: allogeneic hematopoietic cell transplantation with graft depleted of TCRalphabeta T cells and CD19 B cells. The library came from PCR. The data were produced on an Illumina HiSeq 2500. To normalize quantification of the TCRbeta repertoire, the TCR libraries were built with molecular barcoding that relied on unique molecular identifiers. The public reads were reprocessed in TCRdb via fastp at Q25 and MiXCR, keeping in-frame beta chains. CDR3 protein duplicates are merged, each entry listing the most common genes and DNA. The sample table lists 90,000 to 130,000 distinct CDR3 sequences, 6.4% of them with a count of one. Approximately 25% of the sample rests with the top ten.

The sequencing used PBMCs, mostly from graft donor cells, collected 360 days after TCRalphabeta/CD19-depleted stem cell transplant. The receptors derive from a male patient aged 2 to 9 who had a stem cell transplant for acute lymphoblastic leukemia, so the T cells may come from the graft donor.

This clonotype has just one count. The chain employs TRBV2 and TRBJ2-6; 9 bases agree with TRBD1. The CDR3 consists of 18 residues. The V gene's germline CDR1 is SNHLY and CDR2 FYNNEI. CDR3 sequence reads: CTLSPSTGGSSGANVLTF. The CDR3 DNA reads TGTACCCTCAGTCCATCGACAGGGGGGAGTTCTGGGGCCAACGTCCTGACTTTC.

This clonotype was counted between two and nine times. The chain carries TRBV7-2 and TRBJ2-5; TRBD2 agrees at 10 bases. The CDR3 runs 15 residues. Germline-derived CDR1 and CDR2 are SGHTA and FQGNSA. With V trimmed by 2 bases and J by 5 bases, 5 bases remained unmatched. CDR3 protein: CASSLSAGGPETQYF. The CDR3 coding sequence is TGTGCCAGCAGCTTATCAGCGGGGGGGCCGGAGACCCAGTACTTC.

This clonotype was counted a few times. The V gene is TRBV4-1, the J gene TRBJ2-7; D may be TRBD1 (7 bases). With 4 bases removed from V and 0 bases from J, the gap between germline ends came to 13 bases. The CDR3 loop spans 15 amino acids. Germline V lookup: CDR1 MGHRA, CDR2 YSYEKL. Written as DNA, the CDR3 is TGCGCCAGCAGCCTGGCGGGACAGACCTCCTACGAGCAGTACTTC. Its protein product is CASSLAGQTSYEQYF.

This clonotype has a count of ten or more. The V and J genes are TRBV5-6 and TRBJ2-7; 7 nucleotides line up with TRBD1. CDR1 and CDR2 (germline): SGHDT, YYEEEE. Unmatched junction bases numbered 10, after V lost 7 bases and J lost 6 bases. This CDR3 region has 13 residues. CDR3 in DNA: TGTGCCAGCCGTGGAGACAGGGTATCCGAGCAGTACTTC. It yields the protein CASRGDRVSEQYF.

The chain is built from TRBV24-1 and TRBJ2-5; 10 nucleotides align to TRBD2. V shed 2 bases and J 2 bases; nucleotides not matched to a gene: 4. This CDR3 has 16 residues. Germline values: CDR1 KGHDR, CDR2 SFDVKD. The DNA for the CDR3 is TGTGCCACCAGTGATTGGATAGCGGGGGGTCAAGAGACCCAGTACTTC. It encodes CATSDWIAGGQETQYF.

This clonotype was seen repeatedly, ten times or more. The junction does not match germline at one end; this may be a read error. The chain recombines TRBV28 with TRBJ2-7, with 7 bases lining up with TRBD2. Germline V gene lookup returns CDR1 MDHEN and CDR2 SYDVKM. This CDR3 has 15 residues. CDR3 sequence reads: CASKMGGFPSSEQYF. In DNA form, the CDR3 reads TGTGCCAGCAAAATGGGGGGGTTCCCCTCCTCCGAGCAGTACTTC. The full variable domain, rest sourced from reference TRBV28 and TRBJ2-7, is DVKVTQSSRYLVKRTGEKVFLECVQDMDHENMFWYRQDPGLGLRLIYFSYDVKMKEKGDIPEGYSVSREKKERFSLILESASTNQTSMYLCASKMGGFPSSEQYFGPGTRLTVT.

The chain employs TRBV9 and TRBJ2-7; D might be TRBD1 (6 bases). Germline V gene lookup returns CDR1 SGDLS and CDR2 YYNGEE. V was trimmed by 3 bases and J by 2 bases, leaving 12 bases between them. CDR3 length: 14 amino acids. The CDR3 region is CASSGRDTAYEQYF. The CDR3 DNA reads as TGTGCCAGCAGCGGCCGGGACACCGCCTACGAGCAGTACTTC.

This clonotype was observed many times. The V gene is TRBV6-5, the J gene TRBJ2-5; D is undetermined. Germline CDR1 is MNHEY and CDR2 is SVGAGI. The CDR3 is 19 residues long. Trimming took off 2 bases at V and 1 base at J, with 23 bases between the two ends. The CDR3 sequence: CASSYTPRSELISQETQYF. As DNA, the CDR3 is TGTGCCAGCAGTTACACCCCGCGGAGCGAGCTAATTTCCCAAGAGACCCAGTACTTC.

The V and J genes are TRBV7-8 and TRBJ2-3, with a tentative D call TRBD1 (6 bases). This CDR3 is 16 amino acids long. Germline values: CDR1 SGHVS, CDR2 FQNEAQ. V was cut by 3 bases and J by 3 bases, with 16 bases left in between. For the CDR3, the DNA is TGTGCCAGCAGCTTTTTGCGGACAGAGGTTACAGATACGCAGTATTTT. Protein sequence: CASSFLRTEVTDTQYF. Full variable domain (rest looked up from reference TRBV7-8 and TRBJ2-3): GAGVSQSPRYKVAKRGQDVALRCDPISGHVSLFWYQQALGQGPEFLTYFQNEAQLDKSGLPSDRFFAERPEGSVSTLKIQRTQQEDSAVYLCASSFLRTEVTDTQYFGPGTRLTVL.

This clonotype was detected ten times or more. The rearrangement uses TRBV24-1 and TRBJ2-1; no reliable D call. This CDR3 has 16 amino acids. The V and J ends lost 2 bases and 5 bases respectively, with 15 bases between them. The germline V gene encodes CDR1 KGHDR and CDR2 SFDVKD. The CDR3 loop is CATSDSRDVYHNEQFF. DNA of the CDR3: TGTGCCACCAGTGATTCTCGCGATGTTTACCACAATGAGCAGTTCTTC.

In this sample, this clonotype turned up a few times. The J gene is TRBJ2-3, the V gene TRBV4-3; TRBD1 aligns across 8 bases. The CDR3 sequence is 15 residues long. CDR1 is LGHNA and CDR2 is YSLEER in the germline V gene. Trimming removed 6 bases from V and 2 bases from J; junction bases left unmatched: 7. The CDR3 bases are TGCGCCAGCAGACCTGACAGGGGACTCACAGATACGCAGTATTTT. Translation gives CASRPDRGLTDTQYF.

The chain couples TRBV12-3 or TRBV12-4 to TRBJ2-5; TRBD2 matches at 14 bases. The CDR3 has 17 residues. Losses at the gene ends were 3 bases for V and 3 bases for J; bases not matched to a gene: 6. CDR3 DNA: TGTGCCAGCAGTTTCCCGCCGGGACTAGCGGGAGAAGAGACCCAGTACTTC. It encodes CASSFPPGLAGEETQYF.

This clonotype appeared many times. This chain joins TRBV29-1 and TRBJ2-1; no firm D call. Germline V lookup: CDR1 SQVTM, CDR2 ANQGSEA. V was clipped by 6 bases and J by 5 bases, with 5 bases between them. This CDR3 spans 10 amino acids. This CDR3 is CSVVDNEQFF. As DNA, the CDR3 is TGCAGCGTCGTTGACAATGAGCAGTTCTTC.

This clonotype was seen only a few times. J is TRBJ2-7 and V is TRBV21-1; no check of the table's D call, TRBD1, against the DNA was made. TRBV21-1 is classified as a pseudogene. The CDR3 has 16 amino acids. CDR3 DNA: TGTGCCAGCAGCAACTTAGACAGGGTGGAAACCTACGAGCAGTACTTC. Its translation is CASSNLDRVETYEQYF.

This clonotype was seen a handful of times. The V call is TRBV6-2 or TRBV6-3, the J call TRBJ1-5, with 11 bases fitting TRBD1. Germline V gene data show CDR1 as MNHEY and CDR2 as SVGEGT. J gave up 5 bases and V 6 bases, and 6 bases lay outside the gene matches. The CDR3 extends over 15 amino acids. CDR3 loop: CASRRGQGAHQPQHF. CDR3 nucleotides: TGTGCCAGCAGACGAGGACAGGGGGCCCATCAGCCCCAGCATTTT.

This clonotype appeared many times. The rearrangement uses TRBV4-3 and TRBJ2-7; D unresolved. V dropped 4 bases and J dropped 6 bases, with 16 bases sitting between them. Germline CDR1 reads LGHNA; CDR2 reads YSLEER. The CDR3 spans 14 residues. CDR3 DNA sequence: TGCGCCAGCAGCCCTAGGCCCTCCCGGCTCGAGCAGTACTTC. Residues: CASSPRPSRLEQYF.

The table lists this clonotype with many counts. This chain uses TRBV20-1 with TRBJ2-1, with 10 positions matching TRBD2. The CDR3 length is 14 residues. The germline V gene has CDR1 DFQATT and CDR2 SNEGSKA (reference sequence). After removal of 5 bases from V and 3 bases from J, the junction contained 4 bases not matched to a gene. CDR3 residues: CSAPRTSGYNEQFF. In DNA, the CDR3 is TGCAGTGCTCCTCGGACTAGCGGCTACAATGAGCAGTTCTTC.

Many counts were recorded for this clonotype. V is TRBV29-1 and J is TRBJ2-5, with a weak D call TRBD2 (6 bases). This CDR3 contains 10 residues. The V and J ends lost 7 bases and 7 bases respectively, with 10 bases between them. Germline values: CDR1 SQVTM, CDR2 ANQGSEA. In DNA form, the CDR3 reads TGCAGCGCCGTCGGGGGGACCCAGTACTTC. Its protein is CSAVGGTQYF.

This clonotype was found many times. The rearrangement links TRBV12-5 to TRBJ2-3, with D unclear. The CDR3 runs 15 residues. Germline loops: CDR1 LGHNT, CDR2 FRNRAP. The V and J ends lost 2 bases and 0 bases respectively, with 9 bases between them. The CDR3 DNA follows: TGTGCTAGTGGTTTGAGTAGCAGTAGCACAGATACGCAGTATTTT. Translation gives CASGLSSSSTDTQYF.

This clonotype has ten or more counts. This chain links TRBV27 with TRBJ2-3; 10 bases match TRBD2. The ends lost 5 bases at V and 6 bases at J; junction bases unmatched: 5. This CDR3 region has 14 residues. The germline CDR1 and CDR2 sequences are MNHEY and SMNVEV (reference sequence). CDR3 DNA sequence: TGTGCCAGCAGTATCGGGACTAGCGTCGATACGCAGTATTTT. Translating gives CASSIGTSVDTQYF.

Ten or more counts support this clonotype. V usage is TRBV7-9 and J usage is TRBJ2-2, with D unclear. The CDR3 spans 12 residues. Germline V gene sequence: CDR1 SEHNR, CDR2 FQNEAQ (reference sequence). The V and J ends lost 11 bases and 6 bases respectively, with 13 bases between them. CDR3 sequence reads: CAAPLVAGELFF. Written as DNA, the CDR3 is TGTGCCGCCCCCTTAGTCGCCGGGGAGCTGTTTTTT. The full variable domain, rest sourced from reference TRBV7-9 and TRBJ2-2, is DTGVSQNPRHKITKRGQNVTFRCDPISEHNRLYWYRQTLGQGPEFLTYFQNEAQLEKSRLLSDRFSAERPKGSFSTLEIQRTEQGDSAMYLCAAPLVAGELFFGEGSRLTVL.

In its sample, this clonotype was seen many times. The chain is built from TRBV7-8 and TRBJ1-6; D remains unclear. The CDR3 loop spans 15 amino acids. The V gene lost 1 base and the J gene lost 10 bases, with 14 bases spanning the gap. Germline V gene data show CDR1 as SGHVS and CDR2 as FQNEAQ. The CDR3 nucleotides are TGTGCCAGCAGCTTAGAGGACTGGTATGAATCACCCCTCCACTTT. This codes for CASSLEDWYESPLHF.

This clonotype was detected once. At one end, the junction sequence differs from germline, possibly due to a read error. The genes are TRBV7-2 and TRBJ2-7, with 13 bases aligning to TRBD2. The germline V gene has CDR1 SGHTA and CDR2 FQGNSA. The CDR3 covers 16 residues. The CDR3 sequence is CARSLRTSGGQYEQYF. Written as DNA, the CDR3 is TGTGCCAGAAGCTTAAGGACTAGCGGGGGTCAGTACGAGCAGTACTTC.